This T cell receptor beta chain was sequenced in a study of cytomegalovirus exposure and HLA in healthy donors. In this sample, this clone turned up a few times. TCRdb's copy holds only in-frame clones and misses some; the assay was immunoSEQ multiplex PCR. This sample yields hundreds of thousands of clones, of which about 87% are seen a single time; around 3% belongs to the top ten. This clonotype originated in a man younger than 30 in good health and CMV-seronegative. Sequencing was done on a sample of PBMCs.

CDR3 sequence (DNA): TGTGCCTGTCGGGCGGGACTCACAAATTACAATGAGCAGTTCTTC. It is translated as CACRAGLTNYNEQFF. The V and J genes are TRBV30 and TRBJ2-1; D possibly corresponds to TRBD2 (6 bases). Germline CDR1 GTSNPN, CDR2 SVGIG (reference sequence). Trimming removed 6 bases at V and 4 bases at J, with 19 bases between. The CDR3 is 15 residues long.